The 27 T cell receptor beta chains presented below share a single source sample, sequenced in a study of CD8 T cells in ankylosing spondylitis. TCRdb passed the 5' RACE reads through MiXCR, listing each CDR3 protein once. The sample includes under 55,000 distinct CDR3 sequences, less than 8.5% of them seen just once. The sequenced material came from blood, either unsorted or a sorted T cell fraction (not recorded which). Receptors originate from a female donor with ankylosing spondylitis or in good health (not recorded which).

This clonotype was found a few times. The CDR3 here is CAISDRTAYEQYF. CDR3 bases: TGTGCCATCAGTGATAGAACAGCCTACGAGCAGTACTTC. This chain uses TRBV10-3 with TRBJ2-7; D gene unclear. The CDR3 totals 13 residues. In germline, CDR1 is ENHRY, CDR2 SYGVKD. Trimming cost V 3 bases and J 2 bases, with 8 bases left between them.

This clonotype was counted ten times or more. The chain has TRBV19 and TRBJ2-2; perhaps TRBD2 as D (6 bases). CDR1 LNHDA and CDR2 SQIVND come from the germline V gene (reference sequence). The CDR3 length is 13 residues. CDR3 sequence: CAGGHTDTGELFF. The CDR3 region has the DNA TGTGCGGGAGGACACACCGACACCGGGGAGCTGTTTTTT.

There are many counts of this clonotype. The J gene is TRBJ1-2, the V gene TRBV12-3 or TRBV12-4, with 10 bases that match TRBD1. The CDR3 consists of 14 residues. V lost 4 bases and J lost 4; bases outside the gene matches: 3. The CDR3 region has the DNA TGTGCCAGCAGTTCGGGACAGGGGTTCTATGGCTACACCTTC. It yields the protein CASSSGQGFYGYTF.

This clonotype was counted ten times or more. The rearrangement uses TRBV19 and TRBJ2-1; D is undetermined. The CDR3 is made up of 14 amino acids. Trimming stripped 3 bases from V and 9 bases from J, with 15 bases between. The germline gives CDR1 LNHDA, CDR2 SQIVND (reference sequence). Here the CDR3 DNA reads TGTGCCAGTAGTATTCTTGCCCAAAATCTTGAGCAGTTCTTC. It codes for CASSILAQNLEQFF.

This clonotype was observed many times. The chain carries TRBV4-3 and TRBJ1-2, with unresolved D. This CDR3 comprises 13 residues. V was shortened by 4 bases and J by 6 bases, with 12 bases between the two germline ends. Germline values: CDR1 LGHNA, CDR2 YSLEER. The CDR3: CASSRVVDHGYTF. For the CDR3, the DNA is TGCGCCAGCAGCCGGGTTGTGGATCATGGCTACACCTTC.

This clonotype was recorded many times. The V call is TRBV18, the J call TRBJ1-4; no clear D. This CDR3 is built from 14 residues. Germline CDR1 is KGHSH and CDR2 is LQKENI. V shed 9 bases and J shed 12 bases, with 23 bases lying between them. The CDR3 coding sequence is TGTGCCAGTTCATACGACGATGCGGTGCACCAACTGTTTTTT. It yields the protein CASSYDDAVHQLFF.

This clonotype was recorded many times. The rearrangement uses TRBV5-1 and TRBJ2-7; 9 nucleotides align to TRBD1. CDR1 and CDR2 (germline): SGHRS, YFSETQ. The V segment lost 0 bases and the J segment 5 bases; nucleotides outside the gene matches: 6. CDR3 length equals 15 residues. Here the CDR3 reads CASSLEGQGYHEQYV. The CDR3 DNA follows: TGCGCCAGCAGCTTGGAGGGACAGGGTTACCACGAGCAGTACGTC.

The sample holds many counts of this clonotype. CDR3 sequence reads: CASSQRGTYGYTF. The CDR3 coding sequence is TGTGCCAGCAGCCAGAGGGGGACCTATGGCTACACCTTC. This chain joins TRBV3-1 and TRBJ1-2; possibly TRBD1 for D (6 bases). Germline V gene data show CDR1 as LGHDT and CDR2 as YNNKEL (reference sequence). CDR3 length: 13 residues. V was clipped by 3 bases and J by 4 bases, with 9 bases between them.

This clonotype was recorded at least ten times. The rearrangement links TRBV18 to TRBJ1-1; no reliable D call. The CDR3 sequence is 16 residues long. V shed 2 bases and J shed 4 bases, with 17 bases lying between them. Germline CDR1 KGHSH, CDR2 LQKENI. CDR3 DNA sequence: TGTGCCAGCTCACCAAGAGTCCGGGAGAAAAGCACTGAAGCTTTCTTT. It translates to CASSPRVREKSTEAFF.

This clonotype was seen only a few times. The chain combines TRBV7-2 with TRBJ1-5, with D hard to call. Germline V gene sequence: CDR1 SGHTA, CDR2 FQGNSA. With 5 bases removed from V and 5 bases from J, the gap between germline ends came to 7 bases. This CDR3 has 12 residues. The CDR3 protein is CASSPADQPQHF. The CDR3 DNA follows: TGTGCCAGCAGCCCAGCGGATCAGCCCCAGCATTTT.

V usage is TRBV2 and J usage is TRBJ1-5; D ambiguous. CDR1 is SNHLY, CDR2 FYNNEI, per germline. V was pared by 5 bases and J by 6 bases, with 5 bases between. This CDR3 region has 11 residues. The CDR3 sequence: CASSSGQPQHF. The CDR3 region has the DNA TGTGCCAGCAGTTCGGGTCAGCCCCAGCATTTT. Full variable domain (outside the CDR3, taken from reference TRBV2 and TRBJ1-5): EPEVTQTPSHQVTQMGQEVILRCVPISNHLYFYWYRQILGQKVEFLVSFYNNEISEKSEIFDDQFSVERPDGSNFTLKIRSTKLEDSAMYFCASSSGQPQHFGDGTRLSIL.

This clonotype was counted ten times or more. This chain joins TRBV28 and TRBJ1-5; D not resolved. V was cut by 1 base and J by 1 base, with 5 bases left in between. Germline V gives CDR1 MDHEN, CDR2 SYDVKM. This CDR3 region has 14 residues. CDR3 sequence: CASSLLASNQPQHF. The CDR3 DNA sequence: TGTGCCAGCAGTTTATTAGCCAGCAATCAGCCCCAGCATTTT.

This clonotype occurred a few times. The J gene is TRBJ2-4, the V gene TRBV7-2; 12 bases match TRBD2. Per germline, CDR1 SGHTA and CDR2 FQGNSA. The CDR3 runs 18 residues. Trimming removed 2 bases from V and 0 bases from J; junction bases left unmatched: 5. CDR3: CASSLSASGGEAKNIQYF. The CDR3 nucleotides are TGTGCCAGCAGCTTATCGGCTAGCGGGGGGGAAGCCAAAAACATTCAGTACTTC.

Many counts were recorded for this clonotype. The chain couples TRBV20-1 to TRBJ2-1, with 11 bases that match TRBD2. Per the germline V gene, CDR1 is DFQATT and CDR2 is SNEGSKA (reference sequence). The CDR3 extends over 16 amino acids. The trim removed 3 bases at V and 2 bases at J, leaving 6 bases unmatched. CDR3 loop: CSARGLAVIPYNEQFF. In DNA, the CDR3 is TGCAGTGCTAGGGGACTAGCGGTGATCCCCTACAATGAGCAGTTCTTC.

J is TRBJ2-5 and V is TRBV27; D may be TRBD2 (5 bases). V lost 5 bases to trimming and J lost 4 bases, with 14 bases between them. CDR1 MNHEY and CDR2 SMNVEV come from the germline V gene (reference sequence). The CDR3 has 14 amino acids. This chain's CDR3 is CASSTYKAGETQYF. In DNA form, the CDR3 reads TGTGCCAGCAGTACATACAAGGCGGGAGAGACCCAGTACTTC.

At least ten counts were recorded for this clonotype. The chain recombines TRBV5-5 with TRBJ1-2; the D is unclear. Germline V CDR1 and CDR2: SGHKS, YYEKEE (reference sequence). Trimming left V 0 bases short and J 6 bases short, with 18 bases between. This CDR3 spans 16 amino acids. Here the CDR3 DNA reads TGTGCCAGCAGCTTGGAGGTTGAGGGAACTCGCAATGGCTACACCTTC. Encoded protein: CASSLEVEGTRNGYTF.

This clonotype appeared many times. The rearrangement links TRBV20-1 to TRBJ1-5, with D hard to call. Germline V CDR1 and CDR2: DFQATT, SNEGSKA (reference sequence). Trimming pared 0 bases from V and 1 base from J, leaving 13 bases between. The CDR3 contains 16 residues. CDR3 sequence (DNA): TGCAGTGCTAGAGATCCCCGTTCCTTGAGCAATCAGCCCCAGCATTTT. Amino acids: CSARDPRSLSNQPQHF.

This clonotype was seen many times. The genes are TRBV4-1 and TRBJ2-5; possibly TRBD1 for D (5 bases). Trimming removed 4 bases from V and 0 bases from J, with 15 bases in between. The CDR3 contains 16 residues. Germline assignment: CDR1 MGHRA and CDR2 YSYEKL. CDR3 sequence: CASSLNSATDQETQYF. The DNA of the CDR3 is TGCGCCAGCAGCCTAAACAGTGCGACAGACCAAGAGACCCAGTACTTC.

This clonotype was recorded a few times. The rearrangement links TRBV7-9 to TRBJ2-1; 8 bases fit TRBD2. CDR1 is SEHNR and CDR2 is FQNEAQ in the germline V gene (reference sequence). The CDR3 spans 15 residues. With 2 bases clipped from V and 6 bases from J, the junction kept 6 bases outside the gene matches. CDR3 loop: CASSLIGGAINEQFF. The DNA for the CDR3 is TGTGCCAGCAGCTTAATCGGGGGGGCCATCAATGAGCAGTTCTTC.

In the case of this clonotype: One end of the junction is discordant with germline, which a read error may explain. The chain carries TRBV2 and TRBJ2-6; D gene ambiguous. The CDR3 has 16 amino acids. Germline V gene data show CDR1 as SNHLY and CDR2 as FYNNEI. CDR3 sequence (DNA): TGTGCCAGCAGCCCAACCCGTTCCGCTGGAGCCAACGTCCTGACTTTC. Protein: CASSPTRSAGANVLTF.

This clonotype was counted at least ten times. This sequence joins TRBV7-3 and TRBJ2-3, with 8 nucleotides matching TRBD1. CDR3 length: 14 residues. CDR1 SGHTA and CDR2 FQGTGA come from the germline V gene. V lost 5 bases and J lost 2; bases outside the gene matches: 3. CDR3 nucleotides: TGTGCCAGCAGCCCGGACAGGGCCACAGATACGCAGTATTTT. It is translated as CASSPDRATDTQYF.

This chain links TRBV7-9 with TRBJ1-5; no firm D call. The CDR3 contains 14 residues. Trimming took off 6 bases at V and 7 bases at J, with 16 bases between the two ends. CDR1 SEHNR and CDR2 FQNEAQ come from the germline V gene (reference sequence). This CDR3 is CASSKLGGNQPQHF. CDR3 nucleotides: TGTGCCAGCAGTAAACTGGGAGGGAACCAGCCCCAGCATTTT. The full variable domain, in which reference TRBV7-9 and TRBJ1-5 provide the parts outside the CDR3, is DTGVSQNPRHKITKRGQNVTFRCDPISEHNRLYWYRQTLGQGPEFLTYFQNEAQLEKSRLLSDRFSAERPKGSFSTLEIQRTEQGDSAMYLCASSKLGGNQPQHFGDGTRLSIL.

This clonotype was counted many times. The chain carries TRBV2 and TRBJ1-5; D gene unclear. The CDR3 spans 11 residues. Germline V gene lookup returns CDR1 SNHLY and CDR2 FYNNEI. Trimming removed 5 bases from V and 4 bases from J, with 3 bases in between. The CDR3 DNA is TGTGCCAGCAGTTTGAATCAGCCCCAGCATTTT. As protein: CASSLNQPQHF.

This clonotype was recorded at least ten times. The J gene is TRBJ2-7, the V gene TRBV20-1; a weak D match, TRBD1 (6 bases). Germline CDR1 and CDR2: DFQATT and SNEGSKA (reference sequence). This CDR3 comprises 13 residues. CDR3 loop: CSAMRQAYYEQYV. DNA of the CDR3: TGCAGCGCTATGAGACAGGCCTACTACGAGCAGTACGTC.

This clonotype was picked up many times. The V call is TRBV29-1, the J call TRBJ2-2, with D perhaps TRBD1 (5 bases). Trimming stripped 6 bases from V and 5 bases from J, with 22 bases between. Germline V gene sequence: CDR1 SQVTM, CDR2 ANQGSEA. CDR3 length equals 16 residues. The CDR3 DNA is TGCAGCGTACTCCGTCGTGGGGCTCGAGGAACCGGGGAGCTGTTTTTT. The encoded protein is CSVLRRGARGTGELFF.

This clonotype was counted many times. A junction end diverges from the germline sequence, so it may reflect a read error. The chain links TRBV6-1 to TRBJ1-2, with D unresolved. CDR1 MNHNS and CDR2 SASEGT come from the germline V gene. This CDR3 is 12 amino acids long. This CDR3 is CASSQANYGYTF. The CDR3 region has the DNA TGTGCCAGCAGTCAAGCTAACTATGGCTACACCTTC.

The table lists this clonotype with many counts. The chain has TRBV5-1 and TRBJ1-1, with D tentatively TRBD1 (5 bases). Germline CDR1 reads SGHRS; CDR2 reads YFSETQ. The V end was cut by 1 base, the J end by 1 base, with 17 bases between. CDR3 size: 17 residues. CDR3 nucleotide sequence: TGCGCCAGCAGCTTGCCTGGATCAACAGGAACGAACACTGAAGCTTTCTTT. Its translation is CASSLPGSTGTNTEAFF. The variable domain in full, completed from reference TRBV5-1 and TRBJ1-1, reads KAGVTQTPRYLIKTRGQQVTLSCSPISGHRSVSWYQQTPGQGLQFLFEYFSETQRNKGNFPGRFSGRQFSNSRSEMNVSTLELGDSALYLCASSLPGSTGTNTEAFFGQGTRLTVV.